This T cell receptor beta chain originates from a study of OX40 agonist ivuxolimab in advanced cancers. The length of the CDR3 is 16 residues. Germline V gene lookup returns CDR1 SEHNR and CDR2 FQNEAQ (reference sequence). The J segment lost 2 bases and the V segment lost 5 bases, leaving 8 bases of the junction unmatched. Some clones are missing from TCRdb's copy, which holds only in-frame ones; the method was immunoSEQ multiplex PCR. Among tens of thousands of clones, around 90% were seen once, and the ten largest hold 45% to 55%. The sample in question was CD4+ or CD8+ T cells sorted from blood, obtained in a trial of the OX40 agonist ivuxolimab. This TCR was sampled from an adult with an advanced solid tumor such as melanoma, head and neck, liver or kidney cancer. The chain has TRBV7-9 and TRBJ2-2; 7 bases fit TRBD1. The CDR3 sequence is CASSPLDRANTGELFF. CDR3 in DNA: TGTGCCAGCAGCCCTCTCGACAGGGCTAACACCGGGGAGCTGTTTTTT.